This entry lists 18 T cell receptor beta chains sequenced from one sample in a study of shared clonotypes between healthy human individuals (dated by TCRdb to about 2020). The library was produced with the immunoSEQ multiplex PCR assay. The table was pulled from immuneACCESS by TCRdb, which kept in-frame rearrangements only. Such tables lose some clones; where checked, under half of the loss comes from unresolved V genes, and the rest has no known cause. The sample table records around 750,000 clones; about 74% of these occur just once. About 1.8% of the sample rests with the top ten. Sequencing input: memory CD4+ T cells sorted from blood. Per the publication, the cell subset or site label means: CD45RA-negative fraction. These receptors were collected from a woman between 25 and 40 years old in good health.

V is TRBV5-5 and J is TRBJ1-4, with TRBD1 identical over 10 bases. The ends lost 4 bases at V and 8 bases at J; junction bases unmatched: 8. The germline gives CDR1 SGHKS, CDR2 YYEKEE (reference sequence). This CDR3 has 15 amino acids. CDR3 DNA: TGTGCCAGCAGCAACCCCGGGACAGGGGAAGAAAAACTGTTTTTT. It translates to CASSNPGTGEEKLFF.

This chain connects TRBV6-6 to TRBJ2-1; D assignment may be TRBD1 or TRBD2 (6 bases each). CDR3 size: 15 residues. Per the germline V gene, CDR1 is MNHNY and CDR2 is SVGAGI (reference sequence). V lost 7 bases and J 1 base, leaving 14 bases between the germline ends. As DNA, the CDR3 is TGTGCCAGCACGGGTCAGGGGAGGTCCTACAATGAGCAGTTCTTC. Its translation is CASTGQGRSYNEQFF.

V and J are TRBV14 and TRBJ2-2; D unclear. V lost 2 bases and J 4 bases, leaving 11 bases between the germline ends. The germline gives CDR1 SGHDN, CDR2 FVKESK. This CDR3 comprises 15 residues. The CDR3 is CASSQQAGPTGELFF. In nucleotides, the CDR3 is TGTGCCAGCAGCCAACAGGCAGGTCCCACCGGGGAGCTGTTTTTT.

This sequence joins TRBV21-1 and TRBJ2-1; the D segment call TRBD2 is taken from the table without a DNA check. TRBV21-1 is shown as a pseudogene. CDR3 size: 19 residues. The CDR3 DNA is TGTGCCAGCACCTCCCCATTCGGGTCGGGACTAGCGGGATACAATGAGCAGTTCTTC. This gives the protein CASTSPFGSGLAGYNEQFF.

This chain joins TRBV7-9 and TRBJ2-7, with D maybe TRBD1 (5 bases). V gave up 3 bases and J gave up 6 bases, with 9 bases separating them. This CDR3 spans 12 amino acids. Per the germline V gene, CDR1 is SEHNR and CDR2 is FQNEAQ (reference sequence). DNA of the CDR3: TGTGCCAGCAGCTTCCAGGGCCCCGAGCAGTACTTC. Its protein is CASSFQGPEQYF. The variable domain in full, completed from reference TRBV7-9 and TRBJ2-7, reads DTGVSQNPRHKITKRGQNVTFRCDPISEHNRLYWYRQTLGQGPEFLTYFQNEAQLEKSRLLSDRFSAERPKGSFSTLEIQRTEQGDSAMYLCASSFQGPEQYFGPGTRLTVT.

This clone showed up many times. The CDR3 spells CASSFRRTSGFTDTQYF. In DNA, the CDR3 is TGTGCCAGCAGTTTTCGTCGGACTAGCGGCTTCACAGATACGCAGTATTTT. The gene calls are TRBV28 and TRBJ2-3, with TRBD2 identical over 10 bases. Germline assignment: CDR1 MDHEN and CDR2 SYDVKM. This CDR3 region has 17 residues. V lost 3 bases to trimming and J lost 2 bases; unmatched junction nucleotides: 8.

To note about this clone: Possible read error: a much larger clone is one base away. V and J are TRBV11-2 and TRBJ2-7; 7 bases align to TRBD2. Germline CDR1 is SGHAT and CDR2 is FQNNGV. The CDR3 covers 15 residues. The CDR3 protein is CASSPWEGWGYEQCF. Here the CDR3 DNA reads TGTGCCAGCAGCCCCTGGGAGGGTTGGGGCTACGAGCAGTGCTTC.

The chain recombines TRBV10-1 with TRBJ1-5; 8 bases map to TRBD1. Trimming cost V 3 bases and J 5 bases; bases outside gene matches: 3. This CDR3 contains 14 residues. CDR1 is WNHNN and CDR2 is SYGVQD in the germline V gene (reference sequence). The CDR3 here is CASSDRDRHQPQHF. The CDR3 nucleotides read TGCGCCAGCAGTGATAGGGACAGGCATCAGCCCCAGCATTTT.

The V and J genes are TRBV4-1 and TRBJ1-5; TRBD1 matches 8 bases. The V and J ends lost 3 bases and 4 bases, in that order; junction bases with no gene match: 14. CDR1 MGHRA and CDR2 YSYEKL come from the germline V gene. There are 18 residues in the CDR3. As DNA, the CDR3 is TGCGCCAGCAGCCATCATCGACAGGGGCCTACCGGGAATCAGCCCCAGCATTTT. Translation gives CASSHHRQGPTGNQPQHF.

This clone was counted only a few times. The chain employs TRBV28 and TRBJ2-7; 14 bases are shared with TRBD2. This CDR3 comprises 17 residues. Germline-derived CDR1 and CDR2 are MDHEN and SYDVKM. Trimming removed 5 bases from V and 5 bases from J; junction bases left unmatched: 11. This chain's CDR3 is CASSISPGLAGVDEQYF. The CDR3 bases are TGTGCCAGCAGTATCTCTCCGGGACTAGCGGGAGTCGACGAGCAGTACTTC.

This clone was seen a handful of times. V is TRBV7-3 and J is TRBJ2-1, with TRBD2 matching 7 bases. Losses at the gene ends were 11 bases for V and 3 bases for J; bases not matched to a gene: 10. The CDR3 is 14 amino acids. The germline V gene encodes CDR1 SGHTA and CDR2 FQGTGA. The CDR3 is CAFLSGVGYNEQFF. As DNA, the CDR3 is TGTGCCTTCCTAAGCGGGGTGGGCTACAATGAGCAGTTCTTC.

The V and J genes are TRBV4-2 and TRBJ2-7; 10 positions match TRBD2. CDR3 length equals 15 residues. The V and J ends lost 4 bases and 1 base, in that order; junction bases with no gene match: 4. Germline V gene sequence: CDR1 LGHNA, CDR2 YNFKEQ. This CDR3 reads CASSPGLAESYEQYF. The CDR3 bases are TGTGCCAGCAGCCCCGGACTAGCGGAGTCCTACGAGCAGTACTTC.

The chain carries TRBV11-2 and TRBJ1-1; D remains unclear. The CDR3 is made up of 14 amino acids. The V end lost 1 base, the J end lost 3 bases, and 9 bases lay between the germline ends. Per the germline V gene, CDR1 is SGHAT and CDR2 is FQNNGV. The CDR3 DNA reads TGTGCCAGCAGCTTAGTAGGCCGGGACACTGAAGCTTTCTTT. Translating gives CASSLVGRDTEAFF.

In its sample, this clone was seen many times. The sample carries other DNA sequences with the same CDR3. The chain employs TRBV5-1 and TRBJ2-1, with 10 nucleotides matching TRBD2. Unmatched junction bases numbered 2, after V lost 4 bases and J lost 4 bases. The CDR3 extends over 14 amino acids. CDR1 SGHRS and CDR2 YFSETQ come from the germline V gene. The CDR3 sequence: CASSLAGDYNEQFF. The CDR3 nucleotides are TGCGCCAGCAGCCTAGCGGGGGATTACAATGAGCAGTTCTTC.

V and J are TRBV5-1 and TRBJ1-1, with a tentative D call TRBD1 (5 bases). CDR3 length: 14 amino acids. Germline loops: CDR1 SGHRS, CDR2 YFSETQ. Trimming stripped 2 bases from V and 4 bases from J, with 12 bases between. CDR3: CASSFPGKVTEAFF. DNA of the CDR3: TGCGCCAGCAGCTTTCCAGGGAAGGTCACTGAAGCTTTCTTT.

This chain uses TRBV4-1 with TRBJ1-6; 7 bases line up with TRBD1. CDR3 length equals 13 residues. CDR1 MGHRA and CDR2 YSYEKL come from the germline V gene. V gave up 6 bases and J gave up 7 bases; unmatched junction bases: 3. This CDR3 reads CASRRQGNSPLHF. CDR3 nucleotides: TGCGCCAGCAGACGACAGGGAAATTCACCCCTCCACTTT.

The chain uses TRBV7-2 and TRBJ1-2; no firm D call. Trimming cost V 8 bases and J 8 bases, with 18 bases left between them. Germline V lookup: CDR1 SGHTA, CDR2 FQGNSA. CDR3 length equals 13 residues. The CDR3 coding sequence is TGTGCCAGCGGAACTGTGGGGTCCGTGGGCTACACCTTC. Amino acids: CASGTVGSVGYTF.

The genes are TRBV5-1 and TRBJ2-7, with 8 bases aligning to TRBD1. This CDR3 is 15 amino acids long. CDR1 is SGHRS and CDR2 is YFSETQ in the germline V gene. V shed 2 bases, J shed 1 base, and the junction held 5 bases outside the gene matches. The CDR3 spells CASSFLTGVSYEQYF. CDR3 in DNA: TGCGCCAGCAGCTTCCTGACAGGGGTTTCCTACGAGCAGTACTTC.